Below, 25 T cell receptor beta chains from the same sample are listed, as sequenced in a study of molecular identifiers for immune sequencing clone quantification. From the PCR reads, TCRdb called clonotypes with MiXCR, one entry per CDR3 protein. Of about 640,000 distinct CDR3 sequences listed, about 20% are singletons. Sequencing input: naive CD8+ T cells from blood, with Jurkat cell RNA spiked in. The subset is: FACS-sorted CD8+CD4-CCR7+CD45RA+ naive T cells. These receptors were obtained from a human donor in good health. Some libraries in this study had Jurkat cell RNA spiked in.

This clonotype was detected many times. The chain uses TRBV4-3 and TRBJ2-3; D perhaps matches TRBD2 (6 bases). In germline, CDR1 is LGHNA, CDR2 YSLEER. This CDR3 is built from 14 residues. Trimming stripped 0 bases from V and 6 bases from J, with 10 bases between. Here the CDR3 reads CASSQDRTSDTQYF. DNA for the CDR3: TGCGCCAGCAGCCAAGATAGAACTAGCGATACGCAGTATTTT.

This clonotype was recorded at least ten times. The chain carries TRBV27 and TRBJ2-7; no clear D gene. Trimming cost V 5 bases and J 2 bases, with 10 bases left between them. Germline-derived CDR1 and CDR2 are MNHEY and SMNVEV (reference sequence). There are 13 residues in the CDR3. The CDR3: CASSKGITYEQYF. Written as DNA, the CDR3 is TGTGCCAGCAGTAAGGGAATCACCTACGAGCAGTACTTC.

Details on this clonotype: A read error is possible here, since a much larger clone lies one base away. This chain joins TRBV10-3 and TRBJ2-1; D not resolved. In germline, CDR1 is ENHRY, CDR2 SYGVKD. Trimming stripped 5 bases from V and 11 bases from J, with 10 bases between. The CDR3 is made up of 11 amino acids. CDR3 nucleotides: TGTGCCATCAGTCCTAGTAGTAAGCAGTTCTTC. Translating it yields CAISPSSKQFF.

This clonotype was found many times. The chain employs TRBV7-9 and TRBJ2-3, with TRBD2 matching 10 bases. This CDR3 is 15 amino acids long. V was clipped by 5 bases and J by 0 bases; unmatched bases: 2. Germline V lookup: CDR1 SEHNR, CDR2 FQNEAQ (reference sequence). In DNA form, the CDR3 reads TGTGCCAGCAGCCCTAGCGGGAGAAGCACAGATACGCAGTATTTT. Its protein is CASSPSGRSTDTQYF.

About this clonotype itself: This may come from a read error, since a much larger clone is one base off. J is TRBJ2-2 and V is TRBV2; D possibly corresponds to TRBD2 (6 bases). Germline CDR1 SNHLY, CDR2 FYNNEI. CDR3 length: 15 amino acids. CDR3 region: CAISPGPTNTGGLFF. In DNA, the CDR3 is TGTGCCATTTCTCCGGGGCCAACGAACACCGGGGGGCTGTTTTTT.

Many counts were recorded for this clonotype. The gene calls are TRBV5-4 and TRBJ2-7, with TRBD2 matching over 11 bases. The length of the CDR3 is 15 residues. V lost 4 bases to trimming and J lost 3 bases; unmatched junction nucleotides: 6. The germline V gene has CDR1 SGHNT and CDR2 YYREEE (reference sequence). CDR3 coding DNA: TGTGCCAGCAGCCGCGCACTAGCGGGGGACTACGAGCAGTACTTC. Its protein product is CASSRALAGDYEQYF.

Comment on this clonotype: This could be a read error, since a much larger clone is one nucleotide away. V gene TRBV20-1 combines with J gene TRBJ2-7, with 9 positions matching TRBD2. Germline assignment: CDR1 DFQATT and CDR2 SNEGSKA (reference sequence). Trimming took 5 bases from V and 6 from J; bases not matched to a gene: 11. The CDR3 is made up of 14 amino acids. Written as DNA, the CDR3 is TGCAGTGCTTGCCGGCGGGAGGGCCTAGTCGAGCAGTACTTC. Translated: CSACRREGLVEQYF.

At least ten counts were recorded for this clonotype. J is TRBJ2-5 and V is TRBV11-2, with D uncertain. Trimming took off 1 base at V and 2 bases at J, with 8 bases between the two ends. Germline lookup yields CDR1 SGHAT and CDR2 FQNNGV. The CDR3 runs 14 residues. The CDR3: CASSLVTEQETQYF. The CDR3 bases are TGTGCCAGCAGCTTAGTTACGGAACAAGAGACCCAGTACTTC.

At least ten counts were recorded for this clonotype. An end of the junction does not agree with germline; a read error may underlie this. The chain carries TRBV7-7 and TRBJ2-7, with 8 bases identical to TRBD2. The CDR3 runs 15 residues. CDR1 SSHAT and CDR2 FNYEAQ come from the germline V gene (reference sequence). The CDR3 DNA is TGTGCTAGCAGCTTAAACCCTAGCGGGTTCTACGAGCAGTACTTC. Translating it yields CASSLNPSGFYEQYF.

As to this clonotype: Since no conserved phenylalanine or tryptophan closes the CDR3, a read error is the likely cause. The chain links TRBV20-1 to TRBJ1-1, with a possible D match to TRBD1 (5 bases). In germline, CDR1 is DFQATT, CDR2 SNEGSKA (reference sequence). V was cut by 0 bases and J by 5 bases, with 16 bases left in between. The CDR3 totals 15 residues. This chain's CDR3 is CSAREESGIGTEAFS. The CDR3 DNA reads as TGCAGTGCTAGAGAAGAGTCAGGGATCGGGACTGAAGCTTTCTCT.

The sample holds many counts of this clonotype. V usage is TRBV7-9 and J usage is TRBJ1-4; the D is unclear. Looked up from germline, CDR1 is SEHNR and CDR2 is FQNEAQ (reference sequence). Trimming cost V 5 bases and J 0 bases, with 19 bases left between them. This CDR3 spans 18 amino acids. The CDR3 loop reads CASSPPRGAIATNEKLFF. DNA of the CDR3: TGTGCCAGCAGCCCCCCTCGGGGAGCCATTGCAACTAATGAAAAACTGTTTTTT.

About this clonotype itself: Since no conserved phenylalanine or tryptophan closes the CDR3, a read error is the likely cause. The gene calls are TRBV7-9 and TRBJ1-2, with D perhaps matching TRBD1 (6 bases). Germline V gives CDR1 SEHNR, CDR2 FQNEAQ (reference sequence). This CDR3 has 12 residues. Trimming pared 1 base from V and 6 bases from J, leaving 6 bases between. The CDR3 sequence is CASSLDRDGYTL. CDR3 nucleotides: TGTGCCAGCAGCTTAGACAGGGATGGCTACACCTTA.

This clonotype was seen many times. The V gene is TRBV4-1, the J gene TRBJ2-5; no definite D call. Germline values: CDR1 MGHRA, CDR2 YSYEKL. This CDR3 region has 14 residues. Trimming shortened V by 0 bases and J by 5 bases, and 10 bases separated the two germline ends. In nucleotides, the CDR3 is TGCGCCAGCAGCCAAGATCTGACCCCCGAGACCCAGTACTTC. As protein: CASSQDLTPETQYF.

This clonotype was seen at least ten times. The V gene is TRBV27, the J gene TRBJ2-2; 10 nucleotides agree with TRBD2. The CDR3 is 14 residues long. With 5 bases clipped from V and 6 bases from J, the junction kept 3 bases outside the gene matches. The germline gives CDR1 MNHEY, CDR2 SMNVEV (reference sequence). The CDR3 sequence is CASSPLAGAGELFF. The CDR3 DNA follows: TGTGCCAGCAGTCCCCTAGCGGGAGCCGGGGAGCTGTTTTTT.

This clonotype was recorded a few times. The rearrangement uses TRBV5-1 and TRBJ1-5, with TRBD1 as a possible D gene (6 bases). V lost 0 bases and J lost 0, with 13 bases in between. Germline V lookup: CDR1 SGHRS, CDR2 YFSETQ. The CDR3 sequence is 17 residues long. CDR3 amino acids: CASSLGDGQYSNQPQHF. The CDR3 DNA sequence: TGCGCCAGCAGCTTGGGGGATGGACAGTATAGCAATCAGCCCCAGCATTTT.

As regards this clonotype: This clone may be a read error of a much larger clone one base away. No conserved phenylalanine or tryptophan ends this CDR3, so it is likely a read error. The chain is built from TRBV4-3 and TRBJ2-1; TRBD1 matches at 7 bases. This CDR3 spans 14 amino acids. J lost 4 bases, V lost 4 bases, and 4 bases had no gene match. Germline CDR1 and CDR2: LGHNA and YSLEER. As DNA, the CDR3 is TGCGCCAGCAGCCCGGGACAGCGGTACAATGAGCAGTTCTCC. The encoded protein is CASSPGQRYNEQFS.

As concerns this clonotype: This could be a read error, since a much larger clone is one nucleotide away. The chain carries TRBV4-3 and TRBJ2-3; 9 bases are shared with TRBD2. This CDR3 is 14 amino acids long. Germline values: CDR1 LGHNA, CDR2 YSLEER. Trimming at V came to 3 bases and at J to 9 bases, leaving 7 bases not matched to a gene. This CDR3 is CASSQGRGGPTQYF. In DNA, the CDR3 is TGCGCCAGCAGCCAGGGGCGGGGGGGCCCGACGCAGTATTTT.

In this sample, this clonotype turned up many times. The genes are TRBV21-1 and TRBJ2-3; the table names TRBD1, a call not compared with the DNA. TRBV21-1 counts as a pseudogene. This CDR3 is 15 amino acids long. CDR3: CAPRERGQRTDTQYF. In nucleotides, the CDR3 is TGTGCCCCCAGGGAGCGGGGGCAACGCACAGATACGCAGTATTTT.

This sequence joins TRBV20-1 and TRBJ2-7; no clear D gene. Germline V gene lookup returns CDR1 DFQATT and CDR2 SNEGSKA (reference sequence). The CDR3 has 13 residues. Deletions cut 3 bases from V and 3 bases from J, with 12 bases between. The chain's CDR3 is CSARGRLYYEQYF. The CDR3 DNA reads as TGCAGTGCTAGGGGTAGATTGTACTACGAGCAGTACTTC.

This clonotype was observed at least ten times. This chain uses TRBV13 with TRBJ2-1; 7 positions agree with TRBD1. V lost 3 bases, J lost 4 bases, and 3 bases stayed unmatched. The germline CDR1 and CDR2 sequences are PRHDT and FYEKMQ (reference sequence). The CDR3 covers 14 residues. This chain's CDR3 is CASSLGDRYNEQFF. The CDR3 nucleotides are TGTGCCAGCAGCTTGGGGGACAGATACAATGAGCAGTTCTTC.

This clonotype has a count of ten or more. The chain recombines TRBV24-1 with TRBJ2-2; no clear D. The CDR3 loop spans 13 amino acids. From germline, CDR1 is KGHDR and CDR2 SFDVKD. V was trimmed by 0 bases and J by 6 bases, leaving 4 bases between them. The CDR3 reads CATSDLQAGELFF. The CDR3 region has the DNA TGTGCCACCAGTGATTTGCAGGCCGGGGAGCTGTTTTTT.

Many counts were recorded for this clonotype. V and J are TRBV4-3 and TRBJ1-1; 7 bases align to TRBD1. The germline V gene has CDR1 LGHNA and CDR2 YSLEER. With V trimmed by 1 base and J by 6 bases, 8 bases remained unmatched. CDR3 length: 15 residues. CDR3 nucleotide sequence: TGCGCCAGCAGCCAAGTGACAGGGTATCAAGCTGAAGCTTTCTTT. It specifies CASSQVTGYQAEAFF.

This clonotype was seen a few times. J is TRBJ2-3 and V is TRBV2, with a weak D call TRBD2 (6 bases). The V gene lost 6 bases and the J gene lost 0 bases, with 16 bases spanning the gap. CDR3 length: 16 amino acids. Germline CDR1 and CDR2: SNHLY and FYNNEI. The CDR3 loop reads CASRVLALQSTDTQYF. The CDR3, as DNA: TGTGCCAGCAGGGTCCTAGCGCTACAAAGCACAGATACGCAGTATTTT.

The sample holds a few counts of this clonotype. The rearrangement uses TRBV28 and TRBJ2-3; the D gene is possibly TRBD2 (6 bases). Trimming took off 8 bases at V and 0 bases at J, with 15 bases between the two ends. Germline-derived CDR1 and CDR2 are MDHEN and SYDVKM. The CDR3 is made up of 15 amino acids. The CDR3 DNA reads TGTGCCAGCGAAATATCTAGCGACAGCACAGATACGCAGTATTTT. It specifies CASEISSDSTDTQYF.

As regards this clonotype: This clone may be a read error of a much larger clone one base away. This sequence joins TRBV30 and TRBJ1-1, with D tentatively TRBD1 (6 bases). Per the germline V gene, CDR1 is GTSNPN and CDR2 is SVGIG (reference sequence). The CDR3 spans 18 residues. CDR3 loop: CAWSVYNRAGLANTEALF. Written as DNA, the CDR3 is TGTGCCTGGAGTGTATACAACAGGGCTGGACTAGCGAACACTGAAGCTCTCTTT.